One and the same sample provided the 13 T cell receptor beta chains below, sequenced in a study of blood T cell repertoires in COVID-19. Clones were read by immunoSEQ multiplex PCR, and TCRdb kept only the in-frame ones, dropping some. Of approximately 110,000 clones listed, 70% to 90% are singletons. What was sequenced was peripheral blood. These receptors were collected from a human donor in a cohort sampled during active COVID-19.

The V call is TRBV13, the J call TRBJ2-3; 9 bases map to TRBD1. This CDR3 has 15 amino acids. The junction had 3 bases not matched to a gene; V was cut back by 3 bases and J by 2 bases. Germline CDR1 and CDR2: PRHDT and FYEKMQ (reference sequence). CDR3 DNA: TGTGCCAGCAGCTTGACAGGGGGATACACAGATACGCAGTATTTT. This encodes CASSLTGGYTDTQYF.

This clone has just a few counts. This chain connects TRBV21-1 to TRBJ2-3; the table assigns TRBD1, which was not confirmed against the DNA. TRBV21-1 is a recognized pseudogene. This CDR3 has 14 amino acids. CDR3 bases: TGTGCCAGGGATCGGACAGGCGAACAAGATACGCAGTATTTT. The encoded protein is CARDRTGEQDTQYF.

Note on this clone: The junction departs from germline at one end; a sequencing error may be responsible. J is TRBJ1-4 and V is TRBV15, with TRBD1 matching over 7 bases. The CDR3 loop spans 15 amino acids. Germline assignment: CDR1 LNHNV and CDR2 YYDKDF (reference sequence). As DNA, the CDR3 is TGTGCCACCACCAGAACAGGGGTCACTAATGAAAAACTGTTTTTT. Its translation: CATTRTGVTNEKLFF.

The genes are TRBV19 and TRBJ1-2; 7 nucleotides agree with TRBD1. Germline assignment: CDR1 LNHDA and CDR2 SQIVND (reference sequence). The CDR3 is made up of 14 amino acids. The trim removed 6 bases at V and 8 bases at J, leaving 12 bases unmatched. The CDR3 region is CASRASGQMGGYTF. The CDR3 DNA is TGTGCCAGTAGAGCATCGGGACAGATGGGCGGCTACACCTTC.

The chain has TRBV7-2 and TRBJ1-1, with D possibly being TRBD1 (5 bases). CDR1 and CDR2 (germline): SGHTA, FQGNSA. The CDR3 loop spans 15 amino acids. The V end was cut by 2 bases, the J end by 4 bases, with 14 bases between. The CDR3 is CASSLNGQSSTEAFF. Written as DNA, the CDR3 is TGTGCCAGCAGCTTAAACGGACAATCATCCACTGAAGCTTTCTTT. Supplemented by reference TRBV7-2 and TRBJ1-1, the full variable domain reads GAGVSQSPSNKVTEKGKDVELRCDPISGHTALYWYRQSLGQGLEFLIYFQGNSAPDKSGLPSDRFSAERTGGSVSTLTIQRTQQEDSAVYLCASSLNGQSSTEAFFGQGTRLTVV.

The gene calls are TRBV9 and TRBJ1-1, with D unresolved. The V gene's germline CDR1 is SGDLS and CDR2 YYNGEE. The CDR3 sequence is 14 residues long. V lost 6 bases, J lost 0 bases, and 12 bases lay in between. The CDR3: CASNPAGVNTEAFF. The CDR3 DNA sequence: TGTGCCAGCAACCCCGCCGGGGTGAACACTGAAGCTTTCTTT.

The rearrangement joins TRBV11-2 to TRBJ2-3; 8 nucleotides line up with TRBD2. V lost 1 base to trimming and J lost 4 bases; unmatched junction nucleotides: 10. The germline V gene encodes CDR1 SGHAT and CDR2 FQNNGV. The CDR3 loop spans 17 amino acids. The CDR3 loop reads CASSLARAGGGADTQYF. CDR3 sequence (DNA): TGTGCCAGCAGCTTAGCGCGGGCGGGAGGAGGGGCAGATACGCAGTATTTT.

This chain joins TRBV3-1 (or the pseudogene TRBV3-2) and TRBJ1-1; possibly TRBD1 for D (6 bases). This CDR3 is 16 amino acids long. V lost 5 bases, J lost 0 bases, and 16 bases lay in between. CDR1 and CDR2 (germline): LGHDT, YNNKEL (reference sequence). The CDR3 protein is CASSSPQTGLNTEAFF. In nucleotides, the CDR3 is TGTGCCAGCAGCTCGCCTCAGACAGGCCTGAACACTGAAGCTTTCTTT.

This chain uses TRBV28 with TRBJ2-7; a weak D match, TRBD2 (7 bases). Trimming removed 7 bases from V and 5 bases from J, with 21 bases in between. Germline V lookup: CDR1 MDHEN, CDR2 SYDVKM. This CDR3 is 15 amino acids long. The CDR3 spells CASIPFWGGADEQYF. DNA for the CDR3: TGTGCCAGCATCCCTTTTTGGGGGGGCGCCGACGAGCAGTACTTC.

The chain combines TRBV14 with TRBJ1-4; D gene ambiguous. This CDR3 has 13 amino acids. Per the germline V gene, CDR1 is SGHDN and CDR2 is FVKESK. Trimming removed 1 base from V and 6 bases from J, with 6 bases in between. This CDR3 reads CASSQGGYEKLFF. The CDR3, as DNA: TGTGCCAGCAGCCAAGGAGGATATGAAAAACTGTTTTTT.

The chain joins TRBV10-3 to TRBJ2-5; 9 nucleotides match TRBD2. The trim removed 5 bases at V and 5 bases at J, leaving 3 bases unmatched. This CDR3 is 13 amino acids long. CDR1 and CDR2 (germline): ENHRY, SYGVKD. Written as DNA, the CDR3 is TGTGCCATCAGTAGGCGGGAGGGGGAGACCCAGTACTTC. Protein product: CAISRREGETQYF.

This chain joins TRBV3-1 (or the pseudogene TRBV3-2) and TRBJ1-2; D remains unclear. This CDR3 spans 12 amino acids. V lost 4 bases and J 7 bases, leaving 10 bases between the germline ends. Germline values: CDR1 LGHDT, CDR2 YNNKEL (reference sequence). As DNA, the CDR3 is TGTGCCAGCAGCCGCGGGAGAGTTGGCTACACCTTC. It translates to CASSRGRVGYTF.

This clone has more than one count but fewer than ten. The chain employs TRBV15 and TRBJ2-7; 8 bases match TRBD1. Germline V gene sequence: CDR1 LNHNV, CDR2 YYDKDF (reference sequence). The V gene end was trimmed by 2 bases and the J gene end by 7 bases; junction bases not matched to a gene: 13. This CDR3 has 16 amino acids. The CDR3, as DNA: TGTGCCACCAGCAGATCAGGCGACAGGGGCCTTGGGGAGCAGTACTTC. Its translation is CATSRSGDRGLGEQYF.